These 5 T cell receptor beta chains were sequenced from one sample in a study of blood T cells in healthy people across ages. Using a J-beta primer mix together with a sample-barcoded 5' primer, a second PCR was run for about 7 to 12 cycles. Each CDR3 protein is one row after TCRdb ran MiXCR on the 5' RACE reads. The data hold around 1.5 million distinct CDR3 sequences, with 34% observed a single time. Source material: blood. The source of these receptors is a woman under 40 in good health.

This chain uses TRBV24-1 with TRBJ2-3; TRBD1 aligns across 10 bases. The CDR3 contains 14 residues. J lost 5 bases, V lost 8 bases, and 6 bases had no gene match. Germline V gene sequence: CDR1 KGHDR, CDR2 SFDVKD. CDR3 nucleotides: TGTGCCACCAAAGACAGGGGGCGGCAAGATACGCAGTATTTT. This translates into CATKDRGRQDTQYF.

The chain couples TRBV6-1 to TRBJ1-2, with 7 bases aligning to TRBD1. V shed 8 bases and J 8 bases; nucleotides not matched to a gene: 11. The CDR3 has 13 amino acids. Germline CDR1 MNHNS, CDR2 SASEGT. CDR3 in amino acids: CASGREGARGYTF. CDR3 bases: TGTGCCAGCGGGCGAGAGGGGGCTAGAGGCTACACCTTC.

This clonotype has at least ten counts. This chain links TRBV20-1 with TRBJ2-7, with D perhaps TRBD1 (6 bases). The CDR3 is 14 residues long. V gave up 1 base and J gave up 2 bases, with 12 bases separating them. Germline values: CDR1 DFQATT, CDR2 SNEGSKA (reference sequence). In DNA, the CDR3 is TGCAGTGCTAGAGGAAGGACAGCAACCTACGAGCAGTACTTC. Translating it yields CSARGRTATYEQYF.

The chain combines TRBV28 with TRBJ1-6; 7 bases match TRBD1. Looked up from germline, CDR1 is MDHEN and CDR2 is SYDVKM. There are 15 residues in the CDR3. The J segment lost 3 bases and the V segment lost 6 bases, leaving 5 bases of the junction unmatched. CDR3 DNA: TGTGCCAGCAGCCCGTACAGGGGCTATAATTCACCCCTCCACTTT. It encodes CASSPYRGYNSPLHF.

Worth noting for this clonotype: At one boundary the junction diverges from the germline segment, which might be a read error. The chain carries TRBV5-1 and TRBJ2-1, with TRBD2 as a possible D gene (5 bases). The CDR3 contains 17 residues. CDR1 is SGHRS, CDR2 YFSETQ, per germline. CDR3 coding DNA: TGCACCAGCAGCTCCTCTAGCTCACTCAGATTTAAAAATGAGCAGTTCTTC. Protein product: CTSSSSSSLRFKNEQFF.